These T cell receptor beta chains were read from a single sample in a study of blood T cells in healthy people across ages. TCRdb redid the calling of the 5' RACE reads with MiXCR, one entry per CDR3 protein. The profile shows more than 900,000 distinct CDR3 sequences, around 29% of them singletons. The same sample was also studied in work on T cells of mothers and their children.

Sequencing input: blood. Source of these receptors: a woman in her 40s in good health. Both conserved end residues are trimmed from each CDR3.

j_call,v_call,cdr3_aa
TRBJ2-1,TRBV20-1,SARGDMRFNEQF
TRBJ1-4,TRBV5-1,ASSLDGRATNEKLF
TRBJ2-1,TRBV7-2,ASTMGGTGEDERF
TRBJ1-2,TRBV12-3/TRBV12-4,ASTPGQANYGYT
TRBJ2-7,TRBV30,AWSQGWSYEQY
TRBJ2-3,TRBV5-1,ASCRVGGTDTQY
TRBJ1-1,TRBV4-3,ASSQDPQGASEAF
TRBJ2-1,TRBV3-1,ASSQGTVPYNEQF
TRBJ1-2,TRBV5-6,ASSPMAGSNYGYT
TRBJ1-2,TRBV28,ASRGTGPNYGYT
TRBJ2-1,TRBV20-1,SALWDRSDEQF
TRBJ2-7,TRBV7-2,ASSLEPSSGGAYEQY
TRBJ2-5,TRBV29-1,SVGLRGGTYEQY
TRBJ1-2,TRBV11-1,ASSPGTRNGYT
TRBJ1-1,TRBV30,AWRGNHGTQAF
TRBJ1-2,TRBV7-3,ASSFPGANYGYT
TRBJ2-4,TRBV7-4,ASSLGNKEGGNIQY
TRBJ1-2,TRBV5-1,ASKGTYGLNYGYT
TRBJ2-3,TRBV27,ASSSRLAGRGGQY
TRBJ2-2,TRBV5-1,ASRPQGTGELF
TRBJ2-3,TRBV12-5,ASGLDGLEGDTQY
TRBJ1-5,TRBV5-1,ASSWDLNQPQH
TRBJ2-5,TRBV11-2,ASSLDRGGGKETQY
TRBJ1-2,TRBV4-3,ASSRNNRGLDGYT
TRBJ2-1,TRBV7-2,ASSSQDRAEQF
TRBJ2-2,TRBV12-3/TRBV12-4,ASSLSEVSGELF
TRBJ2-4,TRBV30,AWSVLQDAGYGQY
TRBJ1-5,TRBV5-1,ASSQYSNQPQH
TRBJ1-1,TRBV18,ASSQGPPAGTEAF